The 11 T cell receptor beta chains below all came from one sample that was sequenced in a study of beta chain features in type 1 diabetes. General study findings and limits: Across all four CD4+ subsets, people with type 1 diabetes showed modestly shorter TCRB CDR3s.

These receptors lack a known antigen. All of the isolated RNA was reverse transcribed, so expressed TCRB transcripts were sequenced. The table came from immunoSEQ multiplex PCR; TCRdb's copy has only in-frame clones and leaves some out. The table lists a few hundred thousand clones, roughly 17% of them singletons. The sequenced sample consisted of naive CD4+ T cells from blood. These receptors were collected from a man younger than 45 with type 1 diabetes.

This clone was observed a few times. The rearrangement joins TRBV28 to TRBJ2-1; 12 bases align to TRBD1. The CDR3 length is 16 residues. V shed 4 bases and J 4 bases; nucleotides not matched to a gene: 5. Looked up from germline, CDR1 is MDHEN and CDR2 is SYDVKM. CDR3: CASSSPGQGAYNEQFF. DNA of the CDR3: TGTGCCAGCAGTTCCCCGGGACAGGGGGCTTACAATGAGCAGTTCTTC. The variable domain in full, with the rest retrieved from reference TRBV28 and TRBJ2-1, is DVKVTQSSRYLVKRTGEKVFLECVQDMDHENMFWYRQDPGLGLRLIYFSYDVKMKEKGDIPEGYSVSREKKERFSLILESASTNQTSMYLCASSSPGQGAYNEQFFGPGTRLTVL.

The chain joins TRBV25-1 to TRBJ2-7; TRBD1 matches 12 bases. The germline CDR1 and CDR2 sequences are MGHDK and SYGVNS. The CDR3 contains 15 residues. J was trimmed by 3 bases and V by 4 bases; bases with no gene match: 4. DNA of the CDR3: TGTGCCAGCAGTGGGGACAGGGGGCCGGACTACGAGCAGTACTTC. It translates to CASSGDRGPDYEQYF.

This clone was found a few times. This sequence joins TRBV7-2 and TRBJ2-4; 10 bases fit TRBD2. Trimming at V came to 4 bases and at J to 8 bases, leaving 11 bases not matched to a gene. From germline, CDR1 is SGHTA and CDR2 FQGNSA. The CDR3 length is 16 residues. The CDR3 loop is CASSSLAGVKEDIQYF. The DNA for the CDR3 is TGTGCCAGCAGCTCCCTAGCGGGAGTGAAGGAGGACATTCAGTACTTC.

The chain has TRBV10-3 and TRBJ2-2, with unresolved D. This CDR3 region has 13 residues. CDR1 is ENHRY, CDR2 SYGVKD, per germline. The germline V and J ends were trimmed by 10 bases and 4 bases, with 13 bases remaining between them. CDR3 sequence reads: CATERNSTGELFF. CDR3 DNA: TGTGCCACTGAGAGAAATTCCACCGGGGAGCTGTTTTTT.

This clone was observed a few times. The chain employs TRBV2 and TRBJ2-3, with D perhaps TRBD2 (6 bases). This CDR3 has 16 amino acids. V lost 10 bases and J 2 bases, leaving 22 bases between the germline ends. The germline gives CDR1 SNHLY, CDR2 FYNNEI. The CDR3 loop reads CATPASGSAVTDTQYF. The DNA of the CDR3 is TGTGCCACTCCCGCCTCCGGGAGCGCTGTCACAGATACGCAGTATTTT.

The chain combines TRBV9 with TRBJ2-1; no definite D call. The CDR3 sequence is 15 residues long. V was pared by 0 bases and J by 0 bases, with 7 bases between. Germline lookup yields CDR1 SGDLS and CDR2 YYNGEE. In DNA, the CDR3 is TGTGCCAGCAGCGTAGATGGTGCCTCCTACAATGAGCAGTTCTTC. As protein: CASSVDGASYNEQFF. Full variable domain (outside the CDR3, taken from reference TRBV9 and TRBJ2-1): DSGVTQTPKHLITATGQRVTLRCSPRSGDLSVYWYQQSLDQGLQFLIQYYNGEERAKGNILERFSAQQFPDLHSELNLSSLELGDSALYFCASSVDGASYNEQFFGPGTRLTVL.

In its sample, this clone was seen a few times. This chain links TRBV5-1 with TRBJ2-3; 9 bases line up with TRBD2. The CDR3 has 15 residues. Germline V gene sequence: CDR1 SGHRS, CDR2 YFSETQ. The ends lost 4 bases at V and 3 bases at J; junction bases unmatched: 6. The CDR3: CASSRREGSTDTQYF. CDR3 in DNA: TGCGCCAGCAGCCGGCGGGAGGGGTCAACAGATACGCAGTATTTT.

The genes are TRBV19 and TRBJ2-5, with D hard to call. V gave up 6 bases and J gave up 0 bases, with 8 bases separating them. The CDR3 runs to 13 residues. Germline assignment: CDR1 LNHDA and CDR2 SQIVND (reference sequence). In DNA form, the CDR3 reads TGTGCCAGTAGAAGCGCGTACCAAGAGACCCAGTACTTC. This gives the protein CASRSAYQETQYF. Filled out from reference TRBV19 and TRBJ2-5, the complete variable domain reads DGGITQSPKYLFRKEGQNVTLSCEQNLNHDAMYWYRQDPGQGLRLIYYSQIVNDFQKGDIAEGYSVSREKKESFPLTVTSAQKNPTAFYLCASRSAYQETQYFGPGTRLLVL.

The chain couples TRBV5-1 to TRBJ1-5; 11 bases align to TRBD1. In germline, CDR1 is SGHRS, CDR2 YFSETQ. Trimming removed 0 bases from V and 6 bases from J; junction bases left unmatched: 2. This CDR3 has 15 amino acids. Written as DNA, the CDR3 is TGCGCCAGCAGCTTGGATGGGACAGGGGGTCAGCCCCAGCATTTT. Residues: CASSLDGTGGQPQHF.

The chain joins TRBV7-9 to TRBJ2-5; D is possibly TRBD1 (5 bases). CDR3 length: 15 amino acids. V was trimmed by 1 base and J by 2 bases, leaving 11 bases between them. From germline, CDR1 is SEHNR and CDR2 FQNEAQ (reference sequence). For the CDR3, the DNA is TGTGCCAGCAGCTTAGGACAGATAAATCAAGAGACCCAGTACTTC. It encodes CASSLGQINQETQYF.

The chain recombines TRBV28 with TRBJ2-5, with no clear D. The CDR3 extends over 13 amino acids. V lost 8 bases to trimming and J lost 5 bases, with 15 bases between them. Germline lookup yields CDR1 MDHEN and CDR2 SYDVKM. In DNA, the CDR3 is TGTGCCAGCTCTGATTCTGGGGTGGAGACCCAGTACTTC. This translates into CASSDSGVETQYF.